This record covers a single T cell receptor beta chain. This entry is derived from a study of blood T cell repertoires in COVID-19. Study-level information: Material from acute and convalescent COVID-19 was sourced from the United States, Italy and Spain. PBMCs, B-cell-depleted T cells, or T cells provided the cDNA or gDNA that made up the material.

Original handling: Estimated nucleated cell counts came from reference gene primer amplification. The protocol was immunoSEQ multiplex PCR, while the TCRdb copy is restricted to in-frame clones and leaves out a portion. V and J calls and clone size are copied from that table; D and trimming were computed from the DNA. The sample lists around 170,000 clones, 89% occurring once. The germline CDR1 and CDR2 sequences are LNHDA and SQIVND (reference sequence). With V trimmed by 0 bases and J by 4 bases, 23 bases remained unmatched. The CDR3 length is 23 residues. J is TRBJ1-6 and V is TRBV19; 8 positions match TRBD1. This receptor was obtained from a young man who had recovered from COVID-19. The sequenced material came from peripheral blood. CDR3 in amino acids: CASSIDRGRGEDREKRYNSPLHF. The CDR3 region has the DNA TGTGCCAGTAGTATAGATCGAGGTCGGGGAGAGGACAGGGAGAAGAGATATAATTCACCCCTCCACTTT.